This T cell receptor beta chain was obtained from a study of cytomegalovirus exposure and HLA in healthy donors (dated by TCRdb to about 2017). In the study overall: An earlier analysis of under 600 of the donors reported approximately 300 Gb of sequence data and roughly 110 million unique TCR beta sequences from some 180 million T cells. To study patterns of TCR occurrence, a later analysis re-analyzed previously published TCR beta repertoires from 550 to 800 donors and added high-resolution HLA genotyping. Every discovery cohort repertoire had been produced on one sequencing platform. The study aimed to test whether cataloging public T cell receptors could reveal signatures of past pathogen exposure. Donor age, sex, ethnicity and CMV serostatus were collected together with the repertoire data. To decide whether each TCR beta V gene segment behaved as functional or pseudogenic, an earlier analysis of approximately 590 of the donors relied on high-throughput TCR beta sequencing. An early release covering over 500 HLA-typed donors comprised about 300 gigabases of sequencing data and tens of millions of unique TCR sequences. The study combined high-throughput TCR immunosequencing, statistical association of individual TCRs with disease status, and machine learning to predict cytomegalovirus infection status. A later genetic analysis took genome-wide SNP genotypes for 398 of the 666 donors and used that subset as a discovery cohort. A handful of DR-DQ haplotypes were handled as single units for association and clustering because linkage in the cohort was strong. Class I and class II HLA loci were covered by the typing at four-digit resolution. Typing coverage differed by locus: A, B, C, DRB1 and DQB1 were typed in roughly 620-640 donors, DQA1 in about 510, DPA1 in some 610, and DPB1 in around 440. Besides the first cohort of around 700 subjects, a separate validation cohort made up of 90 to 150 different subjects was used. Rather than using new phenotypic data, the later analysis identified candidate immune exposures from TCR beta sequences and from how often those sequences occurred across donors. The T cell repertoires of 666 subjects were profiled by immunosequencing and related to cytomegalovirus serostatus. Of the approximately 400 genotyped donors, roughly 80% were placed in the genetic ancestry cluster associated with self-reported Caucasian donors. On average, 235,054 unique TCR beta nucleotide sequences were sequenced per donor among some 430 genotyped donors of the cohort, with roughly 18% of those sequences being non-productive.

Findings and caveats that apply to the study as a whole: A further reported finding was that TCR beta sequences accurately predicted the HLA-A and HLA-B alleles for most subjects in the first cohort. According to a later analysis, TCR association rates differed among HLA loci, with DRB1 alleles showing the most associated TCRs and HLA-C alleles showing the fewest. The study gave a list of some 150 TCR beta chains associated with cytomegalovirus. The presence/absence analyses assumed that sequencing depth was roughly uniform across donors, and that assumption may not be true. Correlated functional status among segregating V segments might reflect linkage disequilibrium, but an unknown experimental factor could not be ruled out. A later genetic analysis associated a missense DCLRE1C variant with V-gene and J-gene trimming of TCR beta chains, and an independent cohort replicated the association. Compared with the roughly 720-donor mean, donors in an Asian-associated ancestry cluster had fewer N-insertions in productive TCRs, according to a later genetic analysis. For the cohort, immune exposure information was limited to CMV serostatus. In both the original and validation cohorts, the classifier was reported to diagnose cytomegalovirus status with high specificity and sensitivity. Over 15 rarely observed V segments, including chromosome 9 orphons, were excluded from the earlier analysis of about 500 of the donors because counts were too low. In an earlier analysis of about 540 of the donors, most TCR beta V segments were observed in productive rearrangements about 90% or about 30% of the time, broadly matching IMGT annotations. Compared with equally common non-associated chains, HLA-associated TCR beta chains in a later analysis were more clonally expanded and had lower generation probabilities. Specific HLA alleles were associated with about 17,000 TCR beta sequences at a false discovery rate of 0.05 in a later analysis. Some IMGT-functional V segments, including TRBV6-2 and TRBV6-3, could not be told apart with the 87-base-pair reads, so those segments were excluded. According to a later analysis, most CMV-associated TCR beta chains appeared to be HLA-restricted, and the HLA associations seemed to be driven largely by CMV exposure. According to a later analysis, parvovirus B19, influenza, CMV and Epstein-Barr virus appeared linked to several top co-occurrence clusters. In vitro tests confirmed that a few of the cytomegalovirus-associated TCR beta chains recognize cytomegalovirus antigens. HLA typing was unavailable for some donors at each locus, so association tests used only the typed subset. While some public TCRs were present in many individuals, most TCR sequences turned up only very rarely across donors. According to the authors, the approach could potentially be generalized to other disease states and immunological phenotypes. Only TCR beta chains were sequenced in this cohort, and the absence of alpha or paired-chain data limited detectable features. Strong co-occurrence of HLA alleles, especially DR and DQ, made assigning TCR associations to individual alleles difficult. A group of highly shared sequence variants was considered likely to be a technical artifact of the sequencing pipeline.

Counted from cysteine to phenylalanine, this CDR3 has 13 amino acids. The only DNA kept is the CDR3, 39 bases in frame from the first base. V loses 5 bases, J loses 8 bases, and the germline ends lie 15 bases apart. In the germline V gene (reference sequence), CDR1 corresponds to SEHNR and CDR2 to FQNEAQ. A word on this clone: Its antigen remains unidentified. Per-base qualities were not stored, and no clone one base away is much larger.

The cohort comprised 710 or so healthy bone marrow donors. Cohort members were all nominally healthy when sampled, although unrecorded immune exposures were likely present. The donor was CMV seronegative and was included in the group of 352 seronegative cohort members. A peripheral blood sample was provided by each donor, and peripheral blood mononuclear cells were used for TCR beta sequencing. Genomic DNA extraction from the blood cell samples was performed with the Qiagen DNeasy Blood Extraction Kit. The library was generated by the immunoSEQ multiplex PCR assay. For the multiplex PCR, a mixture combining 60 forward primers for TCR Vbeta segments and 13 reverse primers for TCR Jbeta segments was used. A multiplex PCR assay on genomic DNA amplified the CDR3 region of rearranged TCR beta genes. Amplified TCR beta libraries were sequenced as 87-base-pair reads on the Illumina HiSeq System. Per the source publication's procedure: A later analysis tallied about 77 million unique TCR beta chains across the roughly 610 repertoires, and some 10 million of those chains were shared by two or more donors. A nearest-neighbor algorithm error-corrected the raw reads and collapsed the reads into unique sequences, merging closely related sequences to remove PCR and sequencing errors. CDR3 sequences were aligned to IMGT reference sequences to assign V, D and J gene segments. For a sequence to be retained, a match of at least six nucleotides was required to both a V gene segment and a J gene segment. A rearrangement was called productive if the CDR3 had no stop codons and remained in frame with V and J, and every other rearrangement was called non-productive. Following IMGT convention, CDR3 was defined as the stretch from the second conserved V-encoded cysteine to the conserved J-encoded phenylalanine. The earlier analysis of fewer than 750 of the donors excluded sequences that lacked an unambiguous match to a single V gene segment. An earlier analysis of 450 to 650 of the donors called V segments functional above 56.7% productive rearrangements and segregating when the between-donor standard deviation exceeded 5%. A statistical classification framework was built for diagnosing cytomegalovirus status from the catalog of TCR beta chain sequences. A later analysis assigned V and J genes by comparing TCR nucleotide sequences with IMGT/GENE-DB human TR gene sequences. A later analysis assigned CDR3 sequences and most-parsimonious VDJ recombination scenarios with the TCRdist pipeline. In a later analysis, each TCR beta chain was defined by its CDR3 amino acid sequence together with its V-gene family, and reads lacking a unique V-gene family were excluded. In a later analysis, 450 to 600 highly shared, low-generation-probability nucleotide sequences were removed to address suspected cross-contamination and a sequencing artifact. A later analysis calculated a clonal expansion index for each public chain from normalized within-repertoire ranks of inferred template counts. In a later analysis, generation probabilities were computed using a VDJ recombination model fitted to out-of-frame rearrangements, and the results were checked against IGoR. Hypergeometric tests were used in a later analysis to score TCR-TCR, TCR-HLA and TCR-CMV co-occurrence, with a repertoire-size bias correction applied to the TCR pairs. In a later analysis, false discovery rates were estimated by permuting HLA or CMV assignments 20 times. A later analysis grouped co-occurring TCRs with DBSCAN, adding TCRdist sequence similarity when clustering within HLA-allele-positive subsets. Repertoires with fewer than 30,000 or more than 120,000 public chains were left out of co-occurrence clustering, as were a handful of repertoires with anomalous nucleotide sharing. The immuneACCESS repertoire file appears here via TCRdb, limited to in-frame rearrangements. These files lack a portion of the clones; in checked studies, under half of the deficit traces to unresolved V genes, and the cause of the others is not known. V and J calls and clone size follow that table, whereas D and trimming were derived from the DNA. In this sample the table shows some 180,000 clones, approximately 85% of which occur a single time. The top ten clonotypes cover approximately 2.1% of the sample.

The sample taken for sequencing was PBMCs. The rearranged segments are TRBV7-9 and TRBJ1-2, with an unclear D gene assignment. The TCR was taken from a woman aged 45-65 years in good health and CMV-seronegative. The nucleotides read TGTGCCAGCAGCCAAACTGGACCGGGAGGCTACACCTTC. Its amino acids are CASSQTGPGGYTF. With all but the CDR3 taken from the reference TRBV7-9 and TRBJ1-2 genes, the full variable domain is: DTGVSQNPRHKITKRGQNVTFRCDPISEHNRLYWYRQTLGQGPEFLTYFQNEAQLEKSRLLSDRFSAERPKGSFSTLEIQRTEQGDSAMYLCASSQTGPGGYTFGSGTRLTVV.